These 13 T cell receptor beta chains came from one sample sequenced in a study of blood T cell repertoires in COVID-19. Profiled with immunoSEQ multiplex PCR; TCRdb holds only in-frame clones, not every one. The sample has 65,000 to 70,000 clones; 75% to 90% are singletons. The material sequenced was peripheral blood. The source is a man aged 35-49 years with COVID-19, enrolled during active disease.

This CDR3 is CASSYTYRGLNYEQYF. CDR3 sequence (DNA): TGTGCCAGCAGTTACACGTACAGGGGGCTGAACTACGAGCAGTACTTC. The genes are TRBV6-5 and TRBJ2-7, with 9 bases that match TRBD1. The trim removed 2 bases at V and 3 bases at J, leaving 8 bases unmatched. Germline V CDR1 and CDR2: MNHEY, SVGAGI. This CDR3 comprises 16 residues.

For the CDR3, the DNA is TGTGCCAGCAGCTTACGGACAGGGGGAACCTATGGCTACACCTTC. Its protein product is CASSLRTGGTYGYTF. The chain is built from TRBV13 and TRBJ1-2; 10 bases align to TRBD1. The germline V gene has CDR1 PRHDT and CDR2 FYEKMQ (reference sequence). The CDR3 sequence is 15 residues long. The trim removed 2 bases at V and 4 bases at J, leaving 4 bases unmatched. Full variable domain (remainder filled in from reference TRBV13 and TRBJ1-2): AAGVIQSPRHLIKEKRETATLKCYPIPRHDTVYWYQQGPGQDPQFLISFYEKMQSDKGSIPDRFSAQQFSDYHSELNMSSLELGDSALYFCASSLRTGGTYGYTFGSGTRLTVV.

V is TRBV27 and J is TRBJ2-5; TRBD2 matches 7 bases. The CDR3 has 15 amino acids. V lost 5 bases, J lost 4 bases, and 10 bases stayed unmatched. Looked up from germline, CDR1 is MNHEY and CDR2 is SMNVEV (reference sequence). The CDR3 is CASSRGGRGGETQYF. The CDR3 bases are TGTGCCAGCAGTCGCGGGGGACGCGGGGGAGAGACCCAGTACTTC.

The chain combines TRBV2 with TRBJ2-3, with 9 bases fitting TRBD1. The V segment lost 4 bases and the J segment 4 bases; nucleotides outside the gene matches: 6. The CDR3 has 15 amino acids. Looked up from germline, CDR1 is SNHLY and CDR2 is FYNNEI. This chain's CDR3 is CASSGDRVDADTQYF. The CDR3 nucleotides are TGTGCCAGCAGTGGGGACAGGGTTGATGCAGATACGCAGTATTTT.

The V gene is TRBV5-1, the J gene TRBJ2-1; perhaps TRBD1 as D (6 bases). Germline V gives CDR1 SGHRS, CDR2 YFSETQ. Trimming removed 3 bases at V and 12 bases at J, with 25 bases between. The CDR3 runs to 16 residues. The CDR3 nucleotides read TGCGCCAGCAGCTGGACCGGGACACCAGGGGTCGAGGGGCAGTTCTTC. Translated, it gives CASSWTGTPGVEGQFF.

The rearrangement joins TRBV6-5 to TRBJ2-6; 8 bases fit TRBD1. The CDR3 is made up of 15 amino acids. The germline V gene has CDR1 MNHEY and CDR2 SVGAGI. The J segment lost 1 base and the V segment lost 5 bases, leaving 1 base of the junction unmatched. The CDR3 loop reads CASSRDRSGANVLTF. Written as DNA, the CDR3 is TGTGCCAGCAGTCGGGACAGGTCTGGGGCCAACGTCCTGACTTTC.

The table lists this clone with a count of one. The J gene is TRBJ2-2, the V gene TRBV2; 7 positions agree with TRBD2. Looked up from germline, CDR1 is SNHLY and CDR2 is FYNNEI. The CDR3 extends over 13 amino acids. After removal of 6 bases from V and 4 bases from J, the junction contained 2 bases not matched to a gene. CDR3 DNA: TGTGCCAGCAGGGGGGGGTTCACCGGGGAGCTGTTTTTT. Translation gives CASRGGFTGELFF.

J is TRBJ1-2 and V is TRBV28; D remains unclear. This CDR3 comprises 13 residues. Trimming shortened V by 0 bases and J by 8 bases, and 10 bases separated the two germline ends. The germline CDR1 and CDR2 sequences are MDHEN and SYDVKM. CDR3 amino acids: CASSLWETGGYTF. The CDR3 DNA reads TGTGCCAGCAGTTTATGGGAGACCGGGGGCTACACCTTC.

This clone came up once. The chain carries TRBV5-1 and TRBJ2-5, with D possibly TRBD2 on 7 matching bases. Deletions cut 4 bases from V and 4 bases from J, with 20 bases between. CDR1 and CDR2 from the germline V gene are SGHRS and YFSETQ. The CDR3 runs 16 residues. The CDR3: CASSVVGGGAGETQYF. Written as DNA, the CDR3 is TGCGCCAGCAGCGTGGTTGGGGGGGGCGCGGGAGAGACCCAGTACTTC.

The V gene is TRBV30, the J gene TRBJ1-2; 7 nucleotides line up with TRBD1. This CDR3 spans 13 amino acids. The germline CDR1 and CDR2 sequences are GTSNPN and SVGIG (reference sequence). J was trimmed by 5 bases and V by 0 bases; bases with no gene match: 3. CDR3 nucleotides: TGTGCCTGGAGTGTTGCAGGGGGGTATGGCTACACCTTC. Protein sequence: CAWSVAGGYGYTF.

This clone was recorded only once. The CDR3 DNA reads TGTGCCAGCACCCTTTCCTACCAAGAGACCCAGTACTTC. As protein: CASTLSYQETQYF. This rearrangement joins TRBV2 to TRBJ2-5; D uncertain. V was pared by 7 bases and J by 0 bases, with 9 bases between. The germline V gene has CDR1 SNHLY and CDR2 FYNNEI. The CDR3 contains 13 residues.

V is TRBV11-3 and J is TRBJ2-2, with D perhaps TRBD2 (6 bases). This CDR3 spans 12 amino acids. V lost 6 bases, J lost 6 bases, and 8 bases lay in between. Germline V gene lookup returns CDR1 SGHNT and CDR2 YENEEA. As DNA, the CDR3 is TGTGCCAGCAGGTCGGGGGCCGGGGAGCTGTTTTTT. It encodes CASRSGAGELFF.

This chain uses TRBV5-1 with TRBJ1-6; 9 nucleotides line up with TRBD1. Germline assignment: CDR1 SGHRS and CDR2 YFSETQ. This CDR3 region has 17 residues. Germline trimming cut 0 bases from V and 8 bases from J; bases unmatched to any gene: 9. The CDR3 loop reads CASSLEGGTGRYSPLHF. As DNA, the CDR3 is TGCGCCAGCAGCTTGGAAGGCGGGACAGGGCGTTATTCACCCCTCCACTTT.